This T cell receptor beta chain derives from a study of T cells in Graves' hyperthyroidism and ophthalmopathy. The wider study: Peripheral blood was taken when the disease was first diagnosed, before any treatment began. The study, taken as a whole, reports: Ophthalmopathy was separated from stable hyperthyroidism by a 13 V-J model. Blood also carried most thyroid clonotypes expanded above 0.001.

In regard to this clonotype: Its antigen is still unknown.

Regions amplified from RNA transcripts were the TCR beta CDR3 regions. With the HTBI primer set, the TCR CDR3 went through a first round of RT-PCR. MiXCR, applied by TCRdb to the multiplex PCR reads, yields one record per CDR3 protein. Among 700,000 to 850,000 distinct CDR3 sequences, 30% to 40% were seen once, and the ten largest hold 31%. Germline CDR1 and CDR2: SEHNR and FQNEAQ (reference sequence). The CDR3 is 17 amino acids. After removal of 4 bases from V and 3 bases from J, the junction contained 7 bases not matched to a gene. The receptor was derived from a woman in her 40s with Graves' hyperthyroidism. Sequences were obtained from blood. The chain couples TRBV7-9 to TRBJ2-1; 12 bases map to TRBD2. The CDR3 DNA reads TGTGCCAGCAGCTCCGTAGCTAGCGGGAGGGGCTACAATGAGCAGTTCTTC. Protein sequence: CASSSVASGRGYNEQFF.